Listed here is a single T cell receptor beta chain. This entry is derived from a study of blood T cell repertoires in COVID-19. About the research overall: COVID-19 samples, acute and convalescent, were from the United States, Italy and Spain. T cells, B-cell-depleted T cells, or PBMCs provided the cDNA or gDNA that served as material.

Source study methods: Counts of nucleated cells, estimated from reference gene primer amplification, were obtained. Method: immunoSEQ multiplex PCR; TCRdb's copy keeps in-frame clones and lacks some. V and J calls and clone size are as listed in that table; D and trimming were resolved from the DNA. This table has around 250,000 clones, about four fifths appearing once. The germline V gene encodes CDR1 LGHDT and CDR2 YNNKEL (reference sequence). The CDR3 consists of 17 residues. V shed 0 bases, J shed 2 bases, and the junction held 8 bases outside the gene matches. The chain joins TRBV3-1 (or the pseudogene TRBV3-2) to TRBJ2-3, with 7 bases that match TRBD2. Sequencing was performed on peripheral blood. This clonotype was obtained from a man in his thirties or forties who had recovered from COVID-19. The CDR3 loop reads CASSQDPPGGTTDTQYF. DNA for the CDR3: TGTGCCAGCAGCCAAGATCCGCCGGGGGGTACCACAGATACGCAGTATTTT.